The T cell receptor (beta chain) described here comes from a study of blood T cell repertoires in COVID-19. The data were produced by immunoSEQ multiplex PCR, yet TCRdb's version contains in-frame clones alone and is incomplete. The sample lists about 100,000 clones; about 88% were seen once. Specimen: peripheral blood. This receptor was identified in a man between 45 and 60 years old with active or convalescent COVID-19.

This CDR3 reads CATSRDSTGNQPQHF. For the CDR3, the DNA is TGTGCCACCAGCAGAGACTCGACGGGGAATCAGCCCCAGCATTTT. This sequence joins TRBV15 and TRBJ1-5; unclear D gene. Deletions cut 0 bases from V and 4 bases from J, with 10 bases between. The CDR3 runs to 15 residues. Germline V gene sequence: CDR1 LNHNV, CDR2 YYDKDF (reference sequence).